Following are 25 T cell receptor beta chains from one sample sequenced in a study of regulatory and conventional T cells in RAG deficiency. Clones were sequenced by immunoSEQ multiplex PCR, and TCRdb holds only the in-frame ones, with some missing. The sample contains more than 40,000 clones, just under 90% of which appear only once. Genomic DNA came from blood conventional CD4+ T cells gated CD25-low CD127-high. The data were also submitted as part of a second study, on regulatory T cells. Per that study: The PCR used 52 TRBV and 13 TRBJ primers.

Input material: CD4+ effector T cells sorted from blood. All receptors derive from a human donor in good health.

The chain is built from TRBV18 and TRBJ1-3; D is unclear. This CDR3 is 15 amino acids long. Germline lookup yields CDR1 KGHSH and CDR2 LQKENI. Trimming left V 5 bases short and J 0 bases short, with 11 bases between. DNA of the CDR3: TGTGCCAGCTCATTGAAAGGGAACTCTGGAAACACCATATATTTT. Residues: CASSLKGNSGNTIYF.

This chain connects TRBV6-1 to TRBJ1-2; no firm D call. V was cut by 2 bases and J by 7 bases, with 8 bases left in between. The CDR3 is 12 residues long. CDR1 is MNHNS, CDR2 SASEGT, per germline. CDR3 nucleotide sequence: TGTGCCAGCAGTGAACGTTTGTTTGGCTACACCTTC. Its translation: CASSERLFGYTF.

The chain carries TRBV6-5 and TRBJ1-1, with D unclear. Germline CDR1 MNHEY, CDR2 SVGAGI. With 10 bases removed from V and 0 bases from J, the gap between germline ends came to 12 bases. CDR3 size: 13 residues. The CDR3 nucleotides are TGTGCCACCCTCAGCTTAATGAACACTGAAGCTTTCTTT. It specifies CATLSLMNTEAFF.

The chain is built from TRBV6-1 and TRBJ2-7; tentative D call: TRBD2 (5 bases). Germline loops: CDR1 MNHNS, CDR2 SASEGT. Trimming removed 6 bases at V and 7 bases at J, with 16 bases between. CDR3 length: 13 residues. The CDR3 coding sequence is TGTGCCAGCAGCGAACCCTCTCCGGGGGAGCAGTACTTC. This sequence encodes CASSEPSPGEQYF.

The chain links TRBV29-1 to TRBJ1-1, with TRBD1 matching 7 bases. V lost 6 bases, J lost 11 bases, and 6 bases stayed unmatched. CDR1 and CDR2 from the germline V gene are SQVTM and ANQGSEA. CDR3 length: 10 amino acids. The chain's CDR3 is CSVSGQRAFF. The CDR3 DNA follows: TGCAGCGTGTCGGGACAGCGGGCTTTCTTT. The full variable domain, rest sourced from reference TRBV29-1 and TRBJ1-1, is SAVISQKPSRDICQRGTSLTIQCQVDSQVTMMFWYRQQPGQSLTLIATANQGSEATYESGFVIDKFPISRPNLTFSTLTVSNMSPEDSSIYLCSVSGQRAFFGQGTRLTVV.

Regarding this clone: One end of the junction does not line up with germline, which may come from a read error. Distinct nucleotide sequences in the sample also encode this CDR3. V gene TRBV28 combines with J gene TRBJ1-5; unclear D gene. The germline CDR1 and CDR2 sequences are MDHEN and SYDVKM. This CDR3 is built from 14 residues. DNA for the CDR3: TGTGCCAGCGTCCAAGCAGCAGCGGGTCAGCCTCAGCATTTT. Translating it yields CASVQAAAGQPQHF.

V is TRBV27 and J is TRBJ2-7; 8 bases line up with TRBD2. V trimming: 7 bases; J trimming: 0 bases; junction bases outside the gene matches: 17. The germline CDR1 and CDR2 sequences are MNHEY and SMNVEV (reference sequence). There are 18 residues in the CDR3. CDR3 loop: CASNSAIGLASFSYEQYF. CDR3 coding DNA: TGTGCCAGCAACTCGGCCATCGGACTAGCCTCGTTCTCCTACGAGCAGTACTTC.

The V call is TRBV5-1, the J call TRBJ2-1, with a weak D call TRBD2 (7 bases). The CDR3 length is 15 residues. Germline V gives CDR1 SGHRS, CDR2 YFSETQ. Between the trimmed V and J ends, which lost 7 bases and 7 bases, there was a span of 21 bases. The CDR3 protein is CASGGASGPVNEQFF. CDR3 nucleotides: TGCGCCAGCGGGGGGGCTAGCGGACCAGTGAATGAGCAGTTCTTC.

The gene calls are TRBV19 and TRBJ1-6; D gene uncertain. Per the germline V gene, CDR1 is LNHDA and CDR2 is SQIVND (reference sequence). This CDR3 comprises 18 residues. V lost 0 bases and J 10 bases, leaving 22 bases between the germline ends. CDR3 bases: TGTGCCAGTAGTATAGATCGCCCTCTCGGGGTGGGGAAATCACCCCTCCACTTT. It yields the protein CASSIDRPLGVGKSPLHF.

The chain couples TRBV5-6 to TRBJ2-5; 9 bases align to TRBD1. Unmatched junction bases numbered 6, after V lost 1 base and J lost 5 bases. CDR3 length: 15 amino acids. The germline CDR1 and CDR2 sequences are SGHDT and YYEEEE. CDR3: CASSLWDRVRETQYF. CDR3 sequence (DNA): TGTGCCAGCAGCTTGTGGGACAGGGTCCGCGAGACCCAGTACTTC.

In its sample, this clone was seen a few times. J is TRBJ1-6 and V is TRBV7-9, with D possibly being TRBD1 (5 bases). Trimming shortened V by 4 bases and J by 10 bases, and 17 bases separated the two germline ends. The CDR3 spans 15 residues. The V gene's germline CDR1 is SEHNR and CDR2 FQNEAQ (reference sequence). CDR3 in DNA: TGTGCCAGCAGCTCCCGGGGCTTCGAAGACTCACCCCTCCACTTT. It yields the protein CASSSRGFEDSPLHF.

This clone was recorded only once. The rearrangement links TRBV11-3 to TRBJ2-2; 9 nucleotides line up with TRBD1. The CDR3 length is 17 residues. Germline V CDR1 and CDR2: SGHNT, YENEEA. J lost 3 bases, V lost 5 bases, and 10 bases had no gene match. The CDR3 DNA sequence: TGTGCCAGCAGCGTCCGTTCTTGGGACAGGGACACCGGGGAGCTGTTTTTT. Translated: CASSVRSWDRDTGELFF.

This chain joins TRBV20-1 and TRBJ2-3; no reliable D call. CDR1 DFQATT and CDR2 SNEGSKA come from the germline V gene (reference sequence). With 6 bases removed from V and 8 bases from J, the gap between germline ends came to 9 bases. This CDR3 has 10 residues. CDR3: CSARKRTQYF. As DNA, the CDR3 is TGCAGTGCCCGAAAGCGTACGCAGTATTTT.

In DNA, the CDR3 is TGTGCCAGCAGAGGAAGGGCGGGACAGGGACACACTGAAGCTTTCTTT. It yields the protein CASRGRAGQGHTEAFF. The chain carries TRBV7-9 and TRBJ1-1; 9 bases agree with TRBD1. The CDR3 has 16 residues. Germline V gene lookup returns CDR1 SEHNR and CDR2 FQNEAQ (reference sequence). V lost 6 bases and J lost 3; bases outside the gene matches: 11.

J is TRBJ2-1 and V is TRBV28, with 8 bases that match TRBD2. J was trimmed by 10 bases and V by 6 bases; bases with no gene match: 20. This CDR3 contains 17 residues. The V gene's germline CDR1 is MDHEN and CDR2 SYDVKM. The CDR3, as DNA: TGTGCCAGCAGCCTAAGGAGGGCCGGGAGGGCCTCGAGGGAGCAGTTCTTC. Protein product: CASSLRRAGRASREQFF.

V and J are TRBV6-1 and TRBJ2-7; D remains unclear. The CDR3 consists of 12 residues. Per germline, CDR1 MNHNS and CDR2 SASEGT. Trimming took 1 base from V and 4 from J, leaving 5 bases between them. The CDR3 sequence: CASSEVGYEQYF. DNA of the CDR3: TGTGCCAGCAGTGAAGTGGGTTACGAGCAGTACTTC.

This sequence joins TRBV5-1 and TRBJ1-6; D perhaps matches TRBD1 (6 bases). CDR3 length equals 14 residues. The germline V and J ends were trimmed by 8 bases and 5 bases, with 14 bases remaining between them. Per the germline V gene, CDR1 is SGHRS and CDR2 is YFSETQ. CDR3 protein: CASISGTNNSPLHF. The CDR3 DNA follows: TGCGCCAGTATCTCCGGGACAAATAATTCACCCCTCCACTTT.

V gene TRBV11-2 combines with J gene TRBJ1-3; possible D gene TRBD1, 5 bases. Per germline, CDR1 SGHAT and CDR2 FQNNGV. Trimming took off 5 bases at V and 8 bases at J, with 16 bases between the two ends. CDR3 length: 14 amino acids. The CDR3 region is CASSGTRSRDTIYF. In DNA form, the CDR3 reads TGTGCCAGCAGCGGTACGAGGTCCAGGGACACCATATATTTT. Filled out from reference TRBV11-2 and TRBJ1-3, the complete variable domain reads EAGVAQSPRYKIIEKRQSVAFWCNPISGHATLYWYQQILGQGPKLLIQFQNNGVVDDSQLPKDRFSAERLKGVDSTLKIQPAKLEDSAVYLCASSGTRSRDTIYFGEGSWLTVV.

The V and J genes are TRBV7-9 and TRBJ1-1; D is uncertain. The V and J ends lost 2 bases and 3 bases respectively, with 7 bases between them. Germline CDR1 reads SEHNR; CDR2 reads FQNEAQ (reference sequence). The CDR3 length is 13 residues. CDR3 in DNA: TGTGCCAGCAGCTTAAAGGTGGACACTGAAGCTTTCTTT. Its translation is CASSLKVDTEAFF.

This CDR3 reads CASSKRASGVRPYEQYF. The CDR3 region has the DNA TGTGCCAGCAGCAAAAGGGCTAGCGGGGTCCGTCCCTACGAGCAGTACTTC. This chain uses TRBV21-1 with TRBJ2-7; the listed D gene, TRBD2, was not tested against the DNA. TRBV21-1 is recorded as a pseudogene. The CDR3 runs 17 residues.

The CDR3 region is CASSEEGSSTDTQYF. The CDR3 DNA is TGCGCCAGCAGTGAGGAAGGGTCCAGCACAGATACGCAGTATTTT. V usage is TRBV10-1 and J usage is TRBJ2-3; D is uncertain. The germline V gene encodes CDR1 WNHNN and CDR2 SYGVQD (reference sequence). The CDR3 extends over 15 amino acids. V lost 2 bases and J lost 0, with 9 bases in between.

This chain connects TRBV9 to TRBJ2-1, with 8 bases aligning to TRBD2. The CDR3 totals 15 residues. The trim removed 0 bases at V and 5 bases at J, leaving 4 bases unmatched. Looked up from germline, CDR1 is SGDLS and CDR2 is YYNGEE. CDR3 residues: CASSVGIAGHNEQFF. DNA of the CDR3: TGTGCCAGCAGCGTAGGGATAGCGGGGCACAATGAGCAGTTCTTC.

This chain connects TRBV5-1 to TRBJ1-5; D may be TRBD1 (6 bases). Trimming took off 4 bases at V and 3 bases at J, with 14 bases between the two ends. Looked up from germline, CDR1 is SGHRS and CDR2 is YFSETQ. The CDR3 runs 15 residues. The CDR3 sequence is CASSPETGHNQPQHF. The CDR3 nucleotides read TGCGCCAGCAGCCCAGAGACAGGTCACAATCAGCCCCAGCATTTT.

The genes are TRBV19 and TRBJ2-7; 12 bases are shared with TRBD1. CDR1 LNHDA and CDR2 SQIVND come from the germline V gene (reference sequence). The CDR3 is 17 amino acids. V lost 5 bases, J lost 5 bases, and 13 bases stayed unmatched. CDR3 in amino acids: CASSPSPGGQGADEQYF. CDR3 nucleotide sequence: TGTGCCAGTAGTCCTTCCCCCGGGGGACAGGGGGCCGACGAGCAGTACTTC.

The rearrangement links TRBV14 to TRBJ1-1; TRBD1 might be the D (6 bases). This CDR3 spans 15 amino acids. CDR1 and CDR2 from the germline V gene are SGHDN and FVKESK. Trimming stripped 4 bases from V and 3 bases from J, with 15 bases between. CDR3 residues: CASSLPGHRDTEAFF. The CDR3 coding sequence is TGTGCCAGCAGCCTCCCCGGTCACAGGGACACTGAAGCTTTCTTT.